This TCR beta chain was obtained from a study of CD8+CD57+ T cells in acquired aplastic anemia. Turning to the study itself: Across the sorted CD4+ and CD8+ cells, DNA amounts averaged about 3.1 ug. General study findings and limits: Shared by patients and controls, 25 to 35 CD8+ CDR3s were abundant in patients.

Comments on this clonotype: Its target is not known.

The CDR3 extends over 13 amino acids. Deletions cut 2 bases from V and 8 bases from J, with 9 bases between. CDR1 and CDR2 (germline): LNHNV, YYDKDF (reference sequence). Genomic DNA provided the template from which TCR beta VDJ and CDR3 profiles were obtained. TCRdb itself ran the reads through MiXCR, one entry per CDR3 protein. The sample holds 150,000 to 200,000 distinct CDR3 sequences, just over 45% seen once. Material for sequencing was sorted CD4+, CD8+, or CD8+CD57+ T cells (not recorded which) from PBMCs. This chain joins TRBV15 and TRBJ2-2; D unclear. The source of this sequence is a human donor in good health. CDR3 in amino acids: CATSRLQQGELFF. CDR3 sequence (DNA): TGTGCCACCAGCAGACTTCAACAGGGGGAGCTGTTTTTT. The full variable domain, rest sourced from reference TRBV15 and TRBJ2-2, is DAMVIQNPRYQVTQFGKPVTLSCSQTLNHNVMYWYQQKSSQAPKLLFHYYDKDFNNEADTPDNFQSRRPNTSFCFLDIRSPGLGDTAMYLCATSRLQQGELFFGEGSRLTVL.